One and the same sample provided the 30 T cell receptor beta chains below, sequenced in a study of T-cell memory formation after mild COVID-19. TCRdb re-called the 5' RACE reads through MiXCR, storing one row per CDR3 protein. The data contain roughly 560,000 distinct CDR3 sequences, about a fifth of them singletons. Source material: PBMCs or a T cell subset sorted from them (not recorded which). The receptors stem from an adult woman who had mild COVID-19 (a few samples of this study predate the infection). Cell type and time point are not known.

The chain joins TRBV5-1 to TRBJ2-1; 10 bases match TRBD1. CDR3 length: 18 residues. Germline V gives CDR1 SGHRS, CDR2 YFSETQ. Unmatched junction bases numbered 9, after V lost 3 bases and J lost 0 bases. The CDR3 loop reads CASSSGTGVLSSYNEQFF. The CDR3 DNA is TGCGCCAGCAGCTCGGGGACAGGGGTACTTAGCTCCTACAATGAGCAGTTCTTC.

The chain employs TRBV6-1 and TRBJ2-7; TRBD2 is a possible D gene (5 bases). V was pared by 5 bases and J by 6 bases, with 11 bases between. The germline CDR1 and CDR2 sequences are MNHNS and SASEGT. The CDR3 is 12 residues long. Written as DNA, the CDR3 is TGTGCCAGCAGTATATATGCGGGCGAGCAGTACTTC. This gives the protein CASSIYAGEQYF.

The chain has TRBV7-9 and TRBJ2-1; 9 bases align to TRBD2. The CDR3 consists of 11 residues. V dropped 4 bases and J dropped 16; count of bases not matched to a gene: 5. The V gene's germline CDR1 is SEHNR and CDR2 FQNEAQ (reference sequence). As DNA, the CDR3 is TGTGCCAGCAGCTCGGGACTAGCTGGATTCTTC. Protein sequence: CASSSGLAGFF. Drawing the rest from reference TRBV7-9 and TRBJ2-1, the complete variable domain is DTGVSQNPRHKITKRGQNVTFRCDPISEHNRLYWYRQTLGQGPEFLTYFQNEAQLEKSRLLSDRFSAERPKGSFSTLEIQRTEQGDSAMYLCASSSGLAGFFGPGTRLTVL.

A few counts support this clonotype. The rearrangement joins TRBV6-5 to TRBJ2-7, with 8 nucleotides matching TRBD1. CDR1 is MNHEY, CDR2 SVGAGI, per germline. Unmatched junction bases numbered 4, after V lost 10 bases and J lost 2 bases. The CDR3 extends over 12 amino acids. CDR3 sequence reads: CATRQGTYEQYF. The CDR3, as DNA: TGTGCCACTCGACAGGGGACCTACGAGCAGTACTTC.

This clonotype showed up just a few times. This chain joins TRBV6-2 or TRBV6-3 and TRBJ2-1, with D maybe TRBD2 (6 bases). There are 14 residues in the CDR3. The V and J ends lost 2 bases and 9 bases respectively, with 14 bases between them. In germline, CDR1 is MNHEY, CDR2 SVGEGT. The CDR3 nucleotides are TGTGCCAGCAGTTACATCGGGAGAGCGCCTGAGCAGTTCTTC. Its protein is CASSYIGRAPEQFF.

The chain employs TRBV7-8 and TRBJ2-1, with TRBD2 matching 10 bases. The CDR3 sequence is 15 residues long. CDR1 and CDR2 from the germline V gene are SGHVS and FQNEAQ. Unmatched junction bases numbered 7, after V lost 3 bases and J lost 8 bases. The DNA for the CDR3 is TGTGCCAGCAGCTTTAAAGCGGGGGGGCCCGATGAGCAGTTCTTC. Protein: CASSFKAGGPDEQFF.

The V gene is TRBV7-9, the J gene TRBJ2-7; D gene uncertain. Germline CDR1 is SEHNR and CDR2 is FQNEAQ (reference sequence). CDR3 size: 14 residues. V lost 2 bases, J lost 1 base, and 9 bases lay in between. CDR3 sequence reads: CASSLNPGSYEQYF. The CDR3 coding sequence is TGTGCCAGCAGCTTAAATCCGGGTTCCTACGAGCAGTACTTC.

This clonotype came up a few times. The rearrangement joins TRBV27 to TRBJ2-7; TRBD1 aligns across 8 bases. The CDR3 is 13 amino acids. With 6 bases clipped from V and 3 bases from J, the junction kept 4 bases outside the gene matches. Germline CDR1 is MNHEY and CDR2 is SMNVEV (reference sequence). The CDR3 spells CASSGDRNYEQYF. CDR3 nucleotides: TGTGCCAGCAGCGGGGACAGGAACTACGAGCAGTACTTC.

This clonotype came up a few times. The chain joins TRBV11-2 to TRBJ1-1; the match to TRBD1 covers 10 bases. Germline V gene lookup returns CDR1 SGHAT and CDR2 FQNNGV. V lost 4 bases, J lost 4 bases, and 9 bases stayed unmatched. This CDR3 region has 16 residues. The CDR3 nucleotides are TGTGCCAGCAGCTCCCGGGACAGGGGATGGGGCACTGAAGCTTTCTTT. Its translation: CASSSRDRGWGTEAFF.

The table lists this clonotype with a few counts. V and J are TRBV5-1 and TRBJ2-1, with TRBD1 identical over 10 bases. This CDR3 has 15 residues. Germline V gives CDR1 SGHRS, CDR2 YFSETQ. V lost 2 bases to trimming and J lost 6 bases; unmatched junction nucleotides: 5. The CDR3 DNA follows: TGCGCCAGCAGCTTTCCGGGACAGGGGATCAATGAGCAGTTCTTC. Protein product: CASSFPGQGINEQFF.

The chain joins TRBV7-3 to TRBJ2-3; 9 bases align to TRBD2. Losses at the gene ends were 4 bases for V and 6 bases for J; bases not matched to a gene: 17. Germline V CDR1 and CDR2: SGHTA, FQGTGA. The CDR3 covers 18 residues. In DNA form, the CDR3 reads TGTGCCAGCAGCTCCGGGGTAGCGGGAGCCTATTATGGGGATACGCAGTATTTT. It encodes CASSSGVAGAYYGDTQYF. Full variable domain (rest looked up from reference TRBV7-3 and TRBJ2-3): GAGVSQTPSNKVTEKGKYVELRCDPISGHTALYWYRQSLGQGPEFLIYFQGTGAADDSGLPNDRFFAVRPEGSVSTLKIQRTERGDSAVYLCASSSGVAGAYYGDTQYFGPGTRLTVL.

This clonotype was detected a few times. The chain uses TRBV27 and TRBJ1-1; D remains ambiguous. Trimming removed 1 base at V and 1 base at J, with 10 bases between. This CDR3 is built from 15 residues. In germline, CDR1 is MNHEY, CDR2 SMNVEV (reference sequence). In DNA form, the CDR3 reads TGTGCCAGCAGTTTATTATGGGGAGGGAACACTGAAGCTTTCTTT. Residues: CASSLLWGGNTEAFF.

The V and J genes are TRBV25-1 and TRBJ2-6; 8 bases map to TRBD1. Per germline, CDR1 MGHDK and CDR2 SYGVNS. The V and J ends lost 6 bases and 2 bases, in that order; junction bases with no gene match: 6. The CDR3 runs to 16 residues. CDR3 residues: CASRSGTGAGANVLTF. The CDR3 coding sequence is TGTGCCAGCAGATCCGGGACAGGAGCTGGGGCCAACGTCCTGACTTTC.

V and J are TRBV4-1 and TRBJ2-3; no firm D call. Germline CDR1 reads MGHRA; CDR2 reads YSYEKL. There are 14 residues in the CDR3. Trimming took 2 bases from V and 7 from J, leaving 13 bases between them. CDR3 nucleotide sequence: TGCGCCAGCAGCCAATATAGCTTCTCGAATACGCAGTATTTT. Amino acid sequence: CASSQYSFSNTQYF.

The chain couples TRBV10-3 to TRBJ1-3; D is uncertain. From germline, CDR1 is ENHRY and CDR2 SYGVKD. V gave up 2 bases and J gave up 0 bases, with 8 bases separating them. This CDR3 is 15 amino acids long. As DNA, the CDR3 is TGTGCCATCAGTGAGCCGGGCCTCTCTGGAAACACCATATATTTT. It specifies CAISEPGLSGNTIYF.

This clonotype was seen a handful of times. The chain joins TRBV12-3 or TRBV12-4 to TRBJ1-2, with D unresolved. V gave up 3 bases and J gave up 4 bases, with 6 bases separating them. The CDR3 is 12 residues long. The CDR3 coding sequence is TGTGCCAGCAGTTTTGGTTCCTATGGCTACACCTTC. This gives the protein CASSFGSYGYTF.

The chain links TRBV6-4 to TRBJ2-7, with 7 bases fitting TRBD1. In germline, CDR1 is MRHNA, CDR2 SNTAGT. J lost 3 bases, V lost 6 bases, and 8 bases had no gene match. The CDR3 length is 14 residues. Written as DNA, the CDR3 is TGTGCCAGCAGCCAAGACAGGGAGAGCTACGAGCAGTACTTC. It codes for CASSQDRESYEQYF.

The chain couples TRBV5-4 to TRBJ1-2, with TRBD1 identical over 7 bases. The CDR3 has 13 amino acids. Germline V CDR1 and CDR2: SGHNT, YYREEE (reference sequence). After removal of 6 bases from V and 2 bases from J, the junction contained 4 bases not matched to a gene. The CDR3 here is CASTSTGNYGYTF. DNA for the CDR3: TGTGCCAGCACCTCGACAGGGAACTATGGCTACACCTTC.

This chain's CDR3 is CASSLVGKYTDTQYF. Here the CDR3 DNA reads TGTGCCAGCAGCTTAGTCGGCAAATACACAGATACGCAGTATTTT. V usage is TRBV7-9 and J usage is TRBJ2-3; D not certain. Trimming shortened V by 1 base and J by 2 bases, and 10 bases separated the two germline ends. This CDR3 has 15 residues. Germline CDR1 is SEHNR and CDR2 is FQNEAQ (reference sequence). Based on the CDR3 plus reference TRBV7-9 and TRBJ2-3, the full variable domain is DTGVSQNPRHKITKRGQNVTFRCDPISEHNRLYWYRQTLGQGPEFLTYFQNEAQLEKSRLLSDRFSAERPKGSFSTLEIQRTEQGDSAMYLCASSLVGKYTDTQYFGPGTRLTVL.

This chain joins TRBV5-1 and TRBJ2-3; 9 bases are a match to TRBD2. CDR3 length: 16 amino acids. Germline CDR1 reads SGHRS; CDR2 reads YFSETQ. Unmatched junction bases numbered 6, after V lost 3 bases and J lost 1 base. The CDR3 loop is CASSSTPSGGTDTQYF. The CDR3 nucleotides read TGCGCCAGCAGCTCCACCCCTAGCGGGGGCACAGATACGCAGTATTTT. Variable domain in full (rest from reference TRBV5-1 and TRBJ2-3): KAGVTQTPRYLIKTRGQQVTLSCSPISGHRSVSWYQQTPGQGLQFLFEYFSETQRNKGNFPGRFSGRQFSNSRSEMNVSTLELGDSALYLCASSSTPSGGTDTQYFGPGTRLTVL.

The rearrangement uses TRBV5-1 and TRBJ2-3; D might be TRBD1 (6 bases). CDR1 and CDR2 (germline): SGHRS, YFSETQ. V gave up 4 bases and J gave up 6 bases, with 27 bases separating them. The CDR3 sequence is 18 residues long. The CDR3 region has the DNA TGCGCCAGCAGCGCACTTTTAGGGGGAATTGGTATAGCGGATACGCAGTATTTT. Its translation is CASSALLGGIGIADTQYF.

Only a few counts were recorded for this clonotype. V is TRBV4-3 and J is TRBJ2-7; TRBD1 matches at 10 bases. This CDR3 has 16 residues. The junction had 7 bases not matched to a gene; V was cut back by 2 bases and J by 3 bases. Per germline, CDR1 LGHNA and CDR2 YSLEER. The CDR3 loop is CASSQYWDRGLYEQYF. Written as DNA, the CDR3 is TGCGCCAGCAGCCAATATTGGGACAGGGGTCTCTACGAGCAGTACTTC.

This clonotype was seen repeatedly, ten times or more. For the CDR3, the DNA is TGTGCCAGTTTAGGGGGCCTGAACACTGAAGCTTTCTTT. Protein: CASLGGLNTEAFF. The J gene is TRBJ1-1, the V gene TRBV7-9; 7 bases are a match to TRBD1. Trimming at V came to 9 bases and at J to 0 bases, leaving 4 bases not matched to a gene. The CDR3 extends over 13 amino acids. CDR1 is SEHNR, CDR2 FQNEAQ, per germline (reference sequence). Full variable domain (rest looked up from reference TRBV7-9 and TRBJ1-1): DTGVSQNPRHKITKRGQNVTFRCDPISEHNRLYWYRQTLGQGPEFLTYFQNEAQLEKSRLLSDRFSAERPKGSFSTLEIQRTEQGDSAMYLCASLGGLNTEAFFGQGTRLTVV.

This clonotype showed up just a few times. The chain joins TRBV4-2 to TRBJ2-7; 7 bases align to TRBD2. Losses at the gene ends were 0 bases for V and 2 bases for J; bases not matched to a gene: 1. The CDR3 runs to 14 residues. Germline assignment: CDR1 LGHNA and CDR2 YNFKEQ. Written as DNA, the CDR3 is TGTGCCAGCAGCCAAGACCTAGCGGCCTACGAGCAGTACTTC. Translating gives CASSQDLAAYEQYF.

The chain uses TRBV4-3 and TRBJ2-7; 8 bases are a match to TRBD2. Germline values: CDR1 LGHNA, CDR2 YSLEER. V lost 0 bases to trimming and J lost 2 bases; unmatched junction nucleotides: 6. This CDR3 is built from 16 residues. CDR3 protein: CASSQETGGPAYEQYF. In nucleotides, the CDR3 is TGCGCCAGCAGCCAAGAGACGGGAGGGCCGGCCTACGAGCAGTACTTC.

This clonotype turned up a few times. The chain carries TRBV10-3 and TRBJ1-1, with D uncertain. CDR3 length: 12 amino acids. The V gene's germline CDR1 is ENHRY and CDR2 SYGVKD. V gave up 0 bases and J gave up 11 bases, with 10 bases separating them. Here the CDR3 DNA reads TGTGCCATCAGTGAGTCGACGCTTGGGGCTTTCTTT. This translates into CAISESTLGAFF.

The chain couples TRBV3-1 to TRBJ2-7; D may correspond to TRBD1 or TRBD2 (5 bases each). This CDR3 spans 15 amino acids. The ends were cut back, 4 bases at V and 1 base at J, with 14 bases in the middle. Germline CDR1 and CDR2: LGHDT and YNNKEL (reference sequence). Here the CDR3 DNA reads TGTGCCAGCAGCCCCGGGGCGGAGACATCCTACGAGCAGTACTTC. The encoded protein is CASSPGAETSYEQYF.

This clonotype was found a few times. The genes are TRBV7-2 and TRBJ2-1, with 10 bases aligning to TRBD2. V lost 5 bases to trimming and J lost 4 bases; unmatched junction nucleotides: 8. Germline CDR1 reads SGHTA; CDR2 reads FQGNSA. The CDR3 runs to 16 residues. The CDR3 spells CASSRPTSGTYNEQFF. CDR3 nucleotide sequence: TGTGCCAGCAGCCGCCCTACTAGCGGGACGTACAATGAGCAGTTCTTC.

This clonotype was seen more than once but under ten times. In DNA, the CDR3 is TGTGCCACCAGCAAAGCTCTAACTTCCTACAATGAGCAGTTCTTC. This gives the protein CATSKALTSYNEQFF. This rearrangement joins TRBV15 to TRBJ2-1; the D is unclear. The germline gives CDR1 LNHNV, CDR2 YYDKDF (reference sequence). V lost 4 bases and J lost 1, with 11 bases in between. CDR3 length: 15 amino acids.

The chain recombines TRBV12-3 or TRBV12-4 with TRBJ2-2; TRBD1 matches at 9 bases. The V gene end was trimmed by 5 bases and the J gene end by 3 bases; junction bases not matched to a gene: 7. CDR3 size: 16 residues. The CDR3 reads CASSEGGQGYTGELFF. The CDR3 nucleotides are TGTGCCAGCAGTGAAGGGGGACAGGGCTACACCGGGGAGCTGTTTTTT.